The 18 T cell receptor beta chains below were found in one sample sequenced in a study of T cells in localized non-small cell lung cancer. The table came from immunoSEQ multiplex PCR; TCRdb's copy has only in-frame clones and leaves some out. This sample has about 31,000 clones, with 88% found just once. The material was peripheral blood mononuclear cells, obtained before any cancer treatment. The receptors stem from a woman aged 35 to 70 with stage III lung adenocarcinoma.

The chain joins TRBV19 to TRBJ2-2; D might be TRBD1 (5 bases). There are 14 residues in the CDR3. Germline CDR1 LNHDA, CDR2 SQIVND (reference sequence). V lost 4 bases, J lost 4 bases, and 10 bases lay in between. The CDR3 spells CASSNWGSTGELFF. Here the CDR3 DNA reads TGTGCCAGTAGTAATTGGGGCAGCACCGGGGAGCTGTTTTTT.

This clone has a single count. The chain is built from TRBV19 and TRBJ1-3, with D possibly being TRBD1 (6 bases). V was shortened by 3 bases and J by 0 bases, with 9 bases between the two germline ends. Germline V gives CDR1 LNHDA, CDR2 SQIVND (reference sequence). This CDR3 has 15 residues. Here the CDR3 reads CASSIRGSSGNTIYF. DNA of the CDR3: TGTGCCAGTAGTATTAGGGGGAGCTCTGGAAACACCATATATTTT.

The chain uses TRBV21-1 and TRBJ1-5; the table's D call TRBD1 went unverified against the DNA. TRBV21-1 is shown as a pseudogene. This CDR3 comprises 17 residues. The CDR3 is CASSSHGHPVGNQPQHF. CDR3 bases: TGTGCCAGCAGCTCTCATGGACATCCGGTTGGCAATCAGCCCCAGCATTTT.

The chain employs TRBV7-8 and TRBJ2-3; unclear D gene. V was pared by 4 bases and J by 4 bases, with 12 bases between. CDR1 and CDR2 (germline): SGHVS, FQNEAQ. CDR3 size: 14 residues. CDR3 loop: CASSSSPGPDTQYF. The DNA of the CDR3 is TGTGCCAGCAGCTCCTCCCCCGGGCCAGATACGCAGTATTTT.

Notes on this clone: The sample contains more than one DNA sequence encoding this CDR3. The chain joins TRBV29-1 to TRBJ1-1, with 7 bases aligning to TRBD1. Trimming removed 7 bases from V and 2 bases from J; junction bases left unmatched: 7. The CDR3 covers 13 residues. Germline CDR1 and CDR2: SQVTM and ANQGSEA. CDR3 bases: TGCAGCGCGGGGACAGAACTTAACACTGAAGCTTTCTTT. Protein product: CSAGTELNTEAFF.

The V gene is TRBV7-9, the J gene TRBJ1-1; 9 bases match TRBD1. The V segment lost 1 base and the J segment 1 base; nucleotides outside the gene matches: 4. Germline CDR1 SEHNR, CDR2 FQNEAQ (reference sequence). CDR3 size: 16 residues. The CDR3 reads CASSLGLGQGNTEAFF. The CDR3 DNA sequence: TGTGCCAGCAGCTTAGGGTTGGGACAGGGGAACACTGAAGCTTTCTTT.

This clone came up once. The rearrangement uses TRBV2 and TRBJ1-6; 8 bases agree with TRBD1. Per germline, CDR1 SNHLY and CDR2 FYNNEI. This CDR3 has 13 amino acids. The V gene end was trimmed by 6 bases and the J gene end by 10 bases; junction bases not matched to a gene: 5. The CDR3: CASRQGGRSPLHF. The CDR3 DNA reads as TGTGCCAGCAGACAGGGGGGAAGGTCACCCCTCCACTTT.

This clone occurred once. In DNA form, the CDR3 reads TGCGCCAGCAGCCCCCGGCAGGCCGGGGCCAACGTCCTGACTTTC. This encodes CASSPRQAGANVLTF. J is TRBJ2-6 and V is TRBV4-1, with D unresolved. The CDR3 spans 15 residues. Germline-derived CDR1 and CDR2 are MGHRA and YSYEKL. Trimming shortened V by 4 bases and J by 4 bases, and 11 bases separated the two germline ends.

The V call is TRBV28, the J call TRBJ2-1; D is uncertain. Germline CDR1 reads MDHEN; CDR2 reads SYDVKM. The V gene lost 3 bases and the J gene lost 7 bases, with 7 bases spanning the gap. The CDR3 has 12 amino acids. The CDR3 reads CASSFVGNEQFF. CDR3 bases: TGTGCCAGCAGTTTCGTGGGTAATGAGCAGTTCTTC.

The rearrangement joins TRBV5-4 to TRBJ1-2, with D perhaps TRBD1 (5 bases). The CDR3 runs to 14 residues. Trimming shortened V by 3 bases and J by 5 bases, and 14 bases separated the two germline ends. CDR1 is SGHNT, CDR2 YYREEE, per germline (reference sequence). CDR3: CASSSAGFRYGYTF. In nucleotides, the CDR3 is TGTGCCAGCAGCTCGGCAGGGTTCCGATATGGCTACACCTTC. Variable domain in full (rest from reference TRBV5-4 and TRBJ1-2): ETGVTQSPTHLIKTRGQQVTLRCSSQSGHNTVSWYQQALGQGPQFIFQYYREEENGRGNFPPRFSGLQFPNYSSELNVNALELDDSALYLCASSSAGFRYGYTFGSGTRLTVV.

V is TRBV4-2 and J is TRBJ1-2, with no clear D. This CDR3 has 13 amino acids. V dropped 0 bases and J dropped 8 bases, with 10 bases sitting between them. Germline V gives CDR1 LGHNA, CDR2 YNFKEQ. CDR3: CASSQESTGGYTF. The CDR3 DNA reads TGTGCCAGCAGCCAAGAATCTACGGGGGGCTACACCTTC.

The sample holds a few counts of this clone. This chain uses TRBV7-9 with TRBJ2-7, with a possible D match to TRBD2 (5 bases). Germline V gives CDR1 SEHNR, CDR2 FQNEAQ (reference sequence). The CDR3 consists of 16 residues. The V and J ends lost 5 bases and 6 bases respectively, with 23 bases between them. The CDR3 loop reads CASSTRSALGYREQYF. The CDR3, as DNA: TGTGCCAGCAGCACTAGGAGCGCCTTGGGATATCGCGAGCAGTACTTC.

The chain combines TRBV5-1 with TRBJ2-3, with 12 bases matching TRBD2. The CDR3 consists of 17 residues. The germline gives CDR1 SGHRS, CDR2 YFSETQ. V was clipped by 2 bases and J by 2 bases; unmatched bases: 6. The CDR3 DNA reads TGCGCCAGCAGCTTCGGACTAGCGGGAACCCTCACAGATACGCAGTATTTT. It specifies CASSFGLAGTLTDTQYF.

This chain connects TRBV7-2 to TRBJ2-7, with D possibly TRBD2 on 6 matching bases. The CDR3 extends over 14 amino acids. CDR1 is SGHTA, CDR2 FQGNSA, per germline. V was clipped by 3 bases and J by 2 bases, with 11 bases between them. The CDR3, as DNA: TGTGCCAGCAGCTTGGGGACTGGTCCCTACGAGCAGTACTTC. Translated, it gives CASSLGTGPYEQYF.

CDR3: CASGRTGNTDTQYF. The CDR3 DNA sequence: TGTGCCAGCGGTCGGACAGGGAACACAGATACGCAGTATTTT. This chain connects TRBV27 to TRBJ2-3; 8 bases align to TRBD1. Germline V gene lookup returns CDR1 MNHEY and CDR2 SMNVEV (reference sequence). CDR3 length: 14 amino acids. The J segment lost 2 bases and the V segment lost 8 bases, leaving 6 bases of the junction unmatched.

This chain connects TRBV28 to TRBJ1-3, with unresolved D. Germline CDR1 MDHEN, CDR2 SYDVKM. This CDR3 has 14 amino acids. Trimming shortened V by 7 bases and J by 1 base, and 11 bases separated the two germline ends. The CDR3, as DNA: TGTGCCAGCACCCTCCAAGGTTCTGGAAACACCATATATTTT. Residues: CASTLQGSGNTIYF.

The chain recombines TRBV18 with TRBJ2-3; a weak D match, TRBD2 (6 bases). V lost 5 bases and J 3 bases, leaving 9 bases between the germline ends. The germline gives CDR1 KGHSH, CDR2 LQKENI. CDR3 length equals 13 residues. CDR3 nucleotides: TGTGCCAGCTCAGCGGGATCGACAGATACGCAGTATTTT. This gives the protein CASSAGSTDTQYF.

The chain joins TRBV20-1 to TRBJ2-1; D not resolved. The CDR3 has 10 amino acids. The V gene's germline CDR1 is DFQATT and CDR2 SNEGSKA (reference sequence). Trimming stripped 6 bases from V and 8 bases from J, with 8 bases between. The CDR3 nucleotides read TGCAGTGCAAACTCCCATGAGCAGTTCTTC. Residues: CSANSHEQFF.